The 20 T cell receptor beta chains reported below all come from one sample, sequenced in a study of T cells in localized non-small cell lung cancer. Libraries were prepared by immunoSEQ multiplex PCR; TCRdb keeps only in-frame clonotypes and omits some of them. The sample records roughly 34,000 clones, 85% to 90% being singletons. The specimen comprised peripheral blood, sampled before any cancer treatment. The receptors were sampled from a male donor older than 55 with stage III lung adenocarcinoma.

The V and J genes are TRBV2 and TRBJ1-1, with D possibly being TRBD1 (5 bases). Germline lookup yields CDR1 SNHLY and CDR2 FYNNEI. Trimming shortened V by 6 bases and J by 8 bases, and 19 bases separated the two germline ends. The CDR3 consists of 14 residues. CDR3 residues: CASRSLGDLIEAFF. CDR3 nucleotides: TGTGCCAGCAGAAGCTTAGGGGATTTAATCGAAGCTTTCTTT.

This rearrangement joins TRBV19 to TRBJ2-3; tentatively, D is TRBD1 (5 bases). The CDR3 length is 15 residues. Germline V lookup: CDR1 LNHDA, CDR2 SQIVND (reference sequence). With 4 bases removed from V and 8 bases from J, the gap between germline ends came to 19 bases. CDR3 amino acids: CASSTGANGLGTQYF. CDR3 in DNA: TGTGCCAGTAGTACTGGGGCAAATGGGTTGGGTACGCAGTATTTT.

The chain recombines TRBV18 with TRBJ2-6; D gene ambiguous. The V end lost 3 bases, the J end lost 0 bases, and 9 bases lay between the germline ends. The CDR3 runs 16 residues. CDR1 is KGHSH, CDR2 LQKENI, per germline. CDR3 in amino acids: CASSPRPDSGANVLTF. The CDR3 DNA is TGTGCCAGCTCACCTCGCCCGGACTCTGGGGCCAACGTCCTGACTTTC.

CDR3 nucleotide sequence: TGTGCCAGCAGTCAGGGCTTAAGCAATCAGCCCCAGCATTTT. This codes for CASSQGLSNQPQHF. V and J are TRBV6-6 and TRBJ1-5; a weak D match, TRBD1 (5 bases). This CDR3 is 14 amino acids long. Trimming stripped 5 bases from V and 1 base from J, with 9 bases between. Per germline, CDR1 MNHNY and CDR2 SVGAGI (reference sequence).

The rearrangement uses TRBV7-9 and TRBJ2-2; D possibly corresponds to TRBD1 (6 bases). Trimming shortened V by 3 bases and J by 6 bases, and 14 bases separated the two germline ends. The germline gives CDR1 SEHNR, CDR2 FQNEAQ (reference sequence). This CDR3 region has 15 residues. In DNA form, the CDR3 reads TGTGCCAGCAGCTTGAGGGGGAACAGCGCCGGGGAGCTGTTTTTT. Its protein is CASSLRGNSAGELFF.

V and J are TRBV2 and TRBJ1-1; D is unclear. Germline V gives CDR1 SNHLY, CDR2 FYNNEI. CDR3 length: 11 residues. V was shortened by 6 bases and J by 4 bases, with 6 bases between the two germline ends. CDR3 residues: CASRGGTEAFF. DNA of the CDR3: TGTGCCAGCAGGGGCGGCACTGAAGCTTTCTTT. The full variable domain, with the rest looked up from reference TRBV2 and TRBJ1-1, is EPEVTQTPSHQVTQMGQEVILRCVPISNHLYFYWYRQILGQKVEFLVSFYNNEISEKSEIFDDQFSVERPDGSNFTLKIRSTKLEDSAMYFCASRGGTEAFFGQGTRLTVV.

The chain is built from TRBV5-6 and TRBJ1-6; a possible D gene is TRBD1 (5 bases). CDR1 and CDR2 (germline): SGHDT, YYEEEE. The V and J ends lost 4 bases and 0 bases respectively, with 17 bases between them. The CDR3 has 18 amino acids. CDR3 DNA: TGTGCCAGCAGCCTTAGGCCGGGGCTGAGCTCCTATAATTCACCCCTCCACTTT. It specifies CASSLRPGLSSYNSPLHF. Based on the CDR3 plus reference TRBV5-6 and TRBJ1-6, the full variable domain is DAGVTQSPTHLIKTRGQQVTLRCSPKSGHDTVSWYQQALGQGPQFIFQYYEEEERQRGNFPDRFSGHQFPNYSSELNVNALLLGDSALYLCASSLRPGLSSYNSPLHFGNGTRLTVT.

The rearrangement uses TRBV11-2 and TRBJ2-5; D is uncertain. The V end lost 2 bases, the J end lost 3 bases, and 1 base lay between the germline ends. Germline lookup yields CDR1 SGHAT and CDR2 FQNNGV. The CDR3 runs 11 residues. DNA for the CDR3: TGTGCCAGCAGCTTAAAAGAGACCCAGTACTTC. Translating it yields CASSLKETQYF. The full variable domain, with the rest looked up from reference TRBV11-2 and TRBJ2-5, is EAGVAQSPRYKIIEKRQSVAFWCNPISGHATLYWYQQILGQGPKLLIQFQNNGVVDDSQLPKDRFSAERLKGVDSTLKIQPAKLEDSAVYLCASSLKETQYFGPGTRLLVL.

Notes on this clone: This sample includes further DNA sequences coding for the same CDR3. V gene TRBV19 combines with J gene TRBJ1-3, with 9 bases aligning to TRBD1. CDR1 and CDR2 from the germline V gene are LNHDA and SQIVND (reference sequence). This CDR3 is built from 15 residues. V gave up 4 bases and J gave up 2 bases; unmatched junction bases: 3. CDR3 sequence: CASSTGQGTGNTIYF. CDR3 nucleotide sequence: TGTGCCAGTAGTACCGGACAGGGGACTGGAAACACCATATATTTT.

CDR3 DNA sequence: TGTGCCAGCAGTTCCTACCCGGGACAGGGCCCTTCCTACGAGCAGTACTTC. Translated: CASSSYPGQGPSYEQYF. This rearrangement joins TRBV28 to TRBJ2-7; TRBD1 matches at 9 bases. The CDR3 spans 17 residues. V dropped 4 bases and J dropped 1; count of bases not matched to a gene: 11. CDR1 and CDR2 (germline): MDHEN, SYDVKM.

CDR3 coding DNA: TGTGCCAGCAGGAACGGGATGAGGAATGAAAAACTGTTTTTT. It encodes CASRNGMRNEKLFF. V and J are TRBV6-5 and TRBJ1-4; D remains unclear. The CDR3 loop spans 14 amino acids. Germline lookup yields CDR1 MNHEY and CDR2 SVGAGI. Trimming stripped 6 bases from V and 5 bases from J, with 13 bases between.

The CDR3 bases are TGTGCCAGCAGCTTAAACCCACAAGGGGGAGAAGCTTTCTTT. This encodes CASSLNPQGGEAFF. This chain joins TRBV7-2 and TRBJ1-1; D might be TRBD1 (6 bases). The CDR3 totals 14 residues. The germline CDR1 and CDR2 sequences are SGHTA and FQGNSA. The ends were cut back, 2 bases at V and 8 bases at J, with 15 bases in the middle.

The V call is TRBV13, the J call TRBJ2-7; possibly TRBD1 for D (6 bases). CDR3 length: 13 residues. CDR1 and CDR2 from the germline V gene are PRHDT and FYEKMQ (reference sequence). The germline V and J ends were trimmed by 3 bases and 5 bases, with 11 bases remaining between them. Here the CDR3 reads CASSLGRGNEQYF. CDR3 DNA sequence: TGTGCCAGCAGCTTGGGCAGGGGCAACGAGCAGTACTTC.

This clone turned up a few times. The rearrangement links TRBV29-1 to TRBJ1-4; the D gene is possibly TRBD1 (6 bases). CDR3 length: 13 amino acids. V was shortened by 7 bases and J by 8 bases, with 17 bases between the two germline ends. Germline V gene sequence: CDR1 SQVTM, CDR2 ANQGSEA. CDR3 residues: CSAGRLRGEKLFF. Written as DNA, the CDR3 is TGCAGCGCCGGTCGTCTCAGGGGAGAAAAACTGTTTTTT.

The sample holds one count of this clone. The genes are TRBV19 and TRBJ1-5, with D perhaps TRBD1 (6 bases). The length of the CDR3 is 14 residues. Trimming left V 3 bases short and J 1 base short, with 7 bases between. In germline, CDR1 is LNHDA, CDR2 SQIVND (reference sequence). This chain's CDR3 is CASSMGHSNQPQHF. CDR3 bases: TGTGCCAGTAGTATGGGACACAGCAATCAGCCCCAGCATTTT.

This chain connects TRBV6-4 to TRBJ1-2, with D possibly being TRBD1 (6 bases). Trimming stripped 4 bases from V and 4 bases from J, with 13 bases between. CDR1 and CDR2 (germline): MRHNA, SNTAGT. CDR3 size: 14 residues. The CDR3 DNA follows: TGTGCCAGCAGTGCCCAAGGACAGCCCTATGGCTACACCTTC. Protein: CASSAQGQPYGYTF.

The gene calls are TRBV5-4 and TRBJ2-5, with D tentatively TRBD2 (7 bases). Per germline, CDR1 SGHNT and CDR2 YYREEE (reference sequence). This CDR3 has 14 residues. The V end lost 5 bases, the J end lost 2 bases, and 13 bases lay between the germline ends. The CDR3 DNA follows: TGTGCCAGCAGTCCCCGGGGGGCACAAGAGACCCAGTACTTC. Translation gives CASSPRGAQETQYF.

The V and J genes are TRBV7-9 and TRBJ1-4, with D perhaps TRBD1 (5 bases). This CDR3 spans 16 amino acids. Germline V gene lookup returns CDR1 SEHNR and CDR2 FQNEAQ (reference sequence). V lost 3 bases and J lost 4, with 15 bases in between. The CDR3 loop is CASSFGRRVNNEKLFF. CDR3 DNA: TGTGCCAGCAGCTTTGGACGCAGGGTCAATAATGAAAAACTGTTTTTT.

CDR3: CASSDTGPFNEKLFF. In DNA, the CDR3 is TGTGCCAGCTCAGATACAGGACCGTTTAATGAAAAACTGTTTTTT. The genes are TRBV18 and TRBJ1-4, with D possibly TRBD1 on 5 matching bases. V was clipped by 5 bases and J by 4 bases, with 14 bases between them. The CDR3 sequence is 15 residues long. The germline CDR1 and CDR2 sequences are KGHSH and LQKENI.

With respect to this clone: At the DNA level, this CDR3 is encoded by other sequences in the same sample as well. The chain employs TRBV9 and TRBJ2-7, with 9 bases aligning to TRBD1. This CDR3 is built from 16 residues. CDR1 SGDLS and CDR2 YYNGEE come from the germline V gene. The V gene end was trimmed by 3 bases and the J gene end by 4 bases; junction bases not matched to a gene: 11. The CDR3 region has the DNA TGTGCCAGCAGCGCTGGGGAGGGACAGGGTCTATACGAGCAGTACTTC. As protein: CASSAGEGQGLYEQYF.